The 5 T cell receptor beta chains below all came from one sample that was sequenced in a study of response to subunit inactivated influenza vaccine listed by TCRdb under 2018. The method behind the library was RT-PCR. Sequencing relied on an Illumina HiSeq 2500. The public reads were run again by TCRdb, first through fastp at Q25 and then through MiXCR, and only productive beta chains were kept. Each record represents a unique CDR3 protein, reported with the most common genes and DNA among its rows. A total of 700,000 to 800,000 distinct CDR3 sequences appear in this sample, about a fifth of them only once. The ten biggest clones cover 9.5% to 13% of the sample. Sequenced material: PBMCs from blood, taken roughly 5 days after vaccination. The receptors come from a man aged 50 to 60 who received an inactivated influenza vaccine. Donor details come from another sample of the same person, matched by shared clones.

The gene calls are TRBV28 and TRBJ2-5; D possibly corresponds to TRBD1 (5 bases). CDR1 and CDR2 from the germline V gene are MDHEN and SYDVKM. The CDR3 runs 14 residues. V was pared by 11 bases and J by 2 bases, with 18 bases between. CDR3: CALVRQFLQETQYF. The CDR3 DNA reads TGTGCCCTCGTCAGACAGTTTCTACAAGAGACCCAGTACTTC.

This clonotype was recorded only once. The chain carries TRBV29-1 and TRBJ2-3; D is perhaps TRBD2 (5 bases). The CDR3 runs 14 residues. Per germline, CDR1 SQVTM and CDR2 ANQGSEA. V lost 2 bases and J 0 bases, leaving 9 bases between the germline ends. The CDR3 protein is CSVEHGLSTDTQYF. CDR3 DNA: TGCAGCGTTGAACACGGACTTAGCACAGATACGCAGTATTTT.

The chain joins TRBV9 to TRBJ2-5; D unclear. CDR3 length equals 14 residues. CDR1 is SGDLS, CDR2 YYNGEE, per germline. V was pared by 2 bases and J by 2 bases, with 10 bases between. CDR3 coding DNA: TGTGCCAGCAGCGTCCAAGGTACACAAGAGACCCAGTACTTC. Its protein product is CASSVQGTQETQYF.

V is TRBV7-2 and J is TRBJ2-2, with D unclear. CDR3 length: 15 amino acids. Deletions cut 1 base from V and 0 bases from J, with 6 bases between. Germline V gives CDR1 SGHTA, CDR2 FQGNSA. This chain's CDR3 is CASSLEQSNTGELFF. CDR3 bases: TGTGCCAGCAGCTTAGAACAGTCGAACACCGGGGAGCTGTTTTTT.

The CDR3 DNA is TGTGCCAGCAGTAAGGGACTAGCTGCCTTCAATGAGCAGTTCTTC. Protein sequence: CASSKGLAAFNEQFF. The chain has TRBV12-3 or TRBV12-4 and TRBJ2-1; 9 nucleotides align to TRBD2. The CDR3 sequence is 15 residues long. Unmatched junction bases numbered 8, after V lost 5 bases and J lost 6 bases.